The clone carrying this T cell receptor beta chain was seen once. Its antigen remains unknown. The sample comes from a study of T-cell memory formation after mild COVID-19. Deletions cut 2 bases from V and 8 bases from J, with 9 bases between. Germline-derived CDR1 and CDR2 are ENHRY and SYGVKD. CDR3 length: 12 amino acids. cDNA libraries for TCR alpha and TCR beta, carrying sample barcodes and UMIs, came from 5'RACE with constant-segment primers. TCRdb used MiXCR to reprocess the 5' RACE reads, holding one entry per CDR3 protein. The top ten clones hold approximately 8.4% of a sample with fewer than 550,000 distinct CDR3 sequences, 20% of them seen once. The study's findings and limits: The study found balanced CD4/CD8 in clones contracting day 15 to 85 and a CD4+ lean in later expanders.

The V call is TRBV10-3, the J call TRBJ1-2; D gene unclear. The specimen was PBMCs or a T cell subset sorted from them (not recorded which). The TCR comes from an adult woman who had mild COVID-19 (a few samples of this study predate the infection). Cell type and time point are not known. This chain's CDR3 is CAISERGMGYTF. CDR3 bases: TGTGCCATCAGTGAGAGAGGGATGGGCTACACCTTC.